These 10 T cell receptor beta chains came from one sample sequenced in a study of blood T cells in healthy people across ages. A second PCR, run for about 6 to 11 cycles, used a sample-barcoded 5' primer plus a J-beta primer mix. TCRdb ran MiXCR on the 5' RACE reads and lists one entry per CDR3 protein. The sample carries around 670,000 distinct CDR3 sequences, 25% to 30% recorded once. The sequenced material came from blood. The receptors derive from a woman of 80 years or more in good health.

This clonotype appeared many times. The chain has TRBV20-1 and TRBJ1-4; TRBD1 aligns across 7 bases. The trim removed 2 bases at V and 8 bases at J, leaving 2 bases unmatched. CDR1 is DFQATT and CDR2 is SNEGSKA in the germline V gene (reference sequence). The CDR3 length is 12 residues. CDR3 loop: CSARQGGEKLFF. For the CDR3, the DNA is TGCAGTGCTAGACAGGGGGGCGAAAAACTGTTTTTT.

The chain links TRBV7-8 to TRBJ2-2; D is unclear. The CDR3 spans 16 residues. Germline V gene sequence: CDR1 SGHVS, CDR2 FQNEAQ. The V end was cut by 1 base, the J end by 2 bases, with 11 bases between. CDR3 sequence: CASSLVGLPNTGELFF. The CDR3 region has the DNA TGTGCCAGCAGCTTAGTAGGCCTACCAAACACCGGGGAGCTGTTTTTT. Full variable domain (missing parts from reference TRBV7-8 and TRBJ2-2): GAGVSQSPRYKVAKRGQDVALRCDPISGHVSLFWYQQALGQGPEFLTYFQNEAQLDKSGLPSDRFFAERPEGSVSTLKIQRTQQEDSAVYLCASSLVGLPNTGELFFGEGSRLTVL.

V usage is TRBV18 and J usage is TRBJ1-5, with a possible D match to TRBD1 (6 bases). The CDR3 consists of 13 residues. Per germline, CDR1 KGHSH and CDR2 LQKENI. Trimming took 8 bases from V and 5 from J, leaving 13 bases between them. The CDR3 coding sequence is TGTGCCAGCGGAAGGGCAGGGGATCAGCCCCAGCATTTT. It codes for CASGRAGDQPQHF.

This clonotype came up many times. This may come from a read error, since a much larger clone is one base off. The J gene is TRBJ1-2, the V gene TRBV2, with a possible D match to TRBD1 (6 bases). This CDR3 contains 12 residues. Germline V gene sequence: CDR1 SNHLY, CDR2 FYNNEI. Trimming cost V 11 bases and J 1 base, with 11 bases left between them. CDR3 in DNA: TGTGCCGGACGGGACAATAACTATGGCTACACCTTC. It codes for CAGRDNNYGYTF. Supplemented by reference TRBV2 and TRBJ1-2, the full variable domain reads EPEVTQTPSHQVTQMGQEVILRCVPISNHLYFYWYRQILGQKVEFLVSFYNNEISEKSEIFDDQFSVERPDGSNFTLKIRSTKLEDSAMYFCAGRDNNYGYTFGSGTRLTVV.

This clonotype was detected only a few times. This rearrangement joins TRBV6-1 to TRBJ2-1; 9 bases align to TRBD1. The J call may be in error: the DNA end matches TRBJ2-7 better. The CDR3 runs to 15 residues. CDR1 and CDR2 (germline): MNHNS, SASEGT. CDR3: CASNTGTGSYNEQYF. CDR3 coding DNA: TGTGCCAGCAATACCGGGACAGGGTCCTACAATGAGCAGTACTTC.

With respect to this clonotype: A much larger clone sits a single nucleotide away, making a read error possible. The V and J genes are TRBV2 and TRBJ2-5, with TRBD2 as a possible D gene (6 bases). The germline V gene encodes CDR1 SNHLY and CDR2 FYNNEI. The CDR3 sequence is 14 residues long. The V and J ends lost 6 bases and 2 bases respectively, with 13 bases between them. For the CDR3, the DNA is TGTGCCAGCAGGGACGGAGGGATACAAGAGACCCAGTACTTC. This sequence encodes CASRDGGIQETQYF.

The rearrangement links TRBV3-1 to TRBJ2-5; TRBD1 or TRBD2 may be the D gene (5 bases each). The V and J ends lost 0 bases and 11 bases respectively, with 13 bases between them. From germline, CDR1 is LGHDT and CDR2 YNNKEL (reference sequence). The CDR3 loop spans 13 amino acids. The CDR3, as DNA: TGTGCCAGCAGCCAAGATCCAGGGAGTGAGCAGTACTTC. Its translation: CASSQDPGSEQYF.

In its sample, this clonotype was seen many times. The chain combines TRBV6-5 with TRBJ2-2; 9 bases line up with TRBD2. This CDR3 spans 16 amino acids. V lost 0 bases, J lost 3 bases, and 2 bases stayed unmatched. Germline V CDR1 and CDR2: MNHEY, SVGAGI. CDR3 coding DNA: TGTGCCAGCAGTTACTCTCGCGGGGGGGACACCGGGGAGCTGTTTTTT. It translates to CASSYSRGGDTGELFF.

This clonotype was counted between two and nine times. A much larger clone is a single base away; this may be a read error. The chain carries TRBV12-3 or TRBV12-4 and TRBJ2-5; 7 nucleotides align to TRBD2. The J call may be wrong; the DNA end is better matched by TRBJ2-1. The CDR3 loop spans 13 amino acids. The CDR3 DNA is TGTGCCAGCAGATTTAGCGGGCAAGAGACCCAGTTCTTC. Its translation: CASRFSGQETQFF.

This clonotype was seen ten or more times. This chain links TRBV12-3 or TRBV12-4 with TRBJ1-1, with 9 bases fitting TRBD1. V dropped 6 bases and J dropped 0; count of bases not matched to a gene: 8. The CDR3 has 16 amino acids. This chain's CDR3 is CASSPDRGAMNTEAFF. The CDR3 nucleotides read TGTGCCAGCAGCCCCGACAGGGGGGCAATGAACACTGAAGCTTTCTTT.